The 2 T cell receptor beta chains reported below all come from one sample, sequenced in a study of blood T cell repertoires in COVID-19. Libraries were prepared by immunoSEQ multiplex PCR; TCRdb keeps only in-frame clonotypes and omits some of them. The repertoire holds about 75,000 clones, with roughly 90% as singletons. The sequenced sample was peripheral blood. The receptor set was obtained from a human donor in a cohort sampled during active COVID-19.

This chain uses TRBV14 with TRBJ2-5, with 9 bases identical to TRBD1. The germline CDR1 and CDR2 sequences are SGHDN and FVKESK. V was pared by 4 bases and J by 5 bases, with 8 bases of the junction left unmatched. The CDR3 extends over 15 amino acids. The CDR3 sequence: CASSLPGTGRETQYF. CDR3 in DNA: TGTGCCAGCAGCCTTCCCGGGACAGGGCGGGAGACCCAGTACTTC.

The genes are TRBV3-1 (or the pseudogene TRBV3-2) and TRBJ2-7; the match to TRBD2 covers 16 bases. Germline CDR1 reads LGHDT; CDR2 reads YNNKEL (reference sequence). There are 18 residues in the CDR3. J was trimmed by 6 bases and V by 4 bases; bases with no gene match: 12. CDR3 region: CASSRPGLAGGPSAEQYF. CDR3 sequence (DNA): TGTGCCAGCAGCCGTCCGGGACTAGCGGGGGGGCCTTCGGCCGAGCAGTACTTC.